A single sample gave rise to the 13 T cell receptor beta chains below, sequenced in a study of cytomegalovirus exposure and HLA in healthy donors. The PCR contained 60 Vbeta and 13 Jbeta primers. Sequencing used immunoSEQ multiplex PCR; TCRdb keeps in-frame clones, though not all of them. This table has approximately 170,000 clones, around three quarters appearing once. Sample: PBMCs. The receptors originated from a man in his forties or fifties in good health and CMV-seronegative.

The table lists this clone with a few counts. The J gene is TRBJ1-1, the V gene TRBV27; no reliable D call. The CDR3 has 17 residues. Germline loops: CDR1 MNHEY, CDR2 SMNVEV (reference sequence). V was trimmed by 1 base and J by 3 bases, leaving 18 bases between them. CDR3 amino acids: CASSLLDDGKADTEAFF. DNA for the CDR3: TGTGCCAGCAGTTTATTAGACGATGGAAAGGCGGACACTGAAGCTTTCTTT.

V usage is TRBV19 and J usage is TRBJ2-1; TRBD2 matches at 8 bases. Germline V lookup: CDR1 LNHDA, CDR2 SQIVND (reference sequence). The CDR3 has 16 residues. J lost 3 bases, V lost 3 bases, and 7 bases had no gene match. This CDR3 is CASSILTSGVYNEQFF. The CDR3, as DNA: TGTGCCAGTAGTATTCTAACTAGCGGTGTCTACAATGAGCAGTTCTTC.

For this clone: Other nucleotide sequences in the sample specify the same CDR3. The chain combines TRBV29-1 with TRBJ1-1; the match to TRBD1 covers 9 bases. Trimming removed 6 bases from V and 5 bases from J; junction bases left unmatched: 7. The length of the CDR3 is 13 residues. The germline V gene encodes CDR1 SQVTM and CDR2 ANQGSEA. The CDR3, as DNA: TGCAGCGTGGGACAGGGAGGCGCGACTGAAGCTTTCTTT. Protein product: CSVGQGGATEAFF.

In DNA, the CDR3 is TGTGCCAGCAGCCATCTCTGGGAGGGCCCATTCTATACGCAGTATTTT. Its protein is CASSHLWEGPFYTQYF. This rearrangement joins TRBV9 to TRBJ2-3, with 7 bases matching TRBD2. The germline V gene has CDR1 SGDLS and CDR2 YYNGEE. V lost 4 bases to trimming and J lost 7 bases; unmatched junction nucleotides: 15. CDR3 length equals 16 residues. Variable domain in full (rest from reference TRBV9 and TRBJ2-3): DSGVTQTPKHLITATGQRVTLRCSPRSGDLSVYWYQQSLDQGLQFLIQYYNGEERAKGNILERFSAQQFPDLHSELNLSSLELGDSALYFCASSHLWEGPFYTQYFGPGTRLTVL.

This chain joins TRBV2 and TRBJ2-1; TRBD1 agrees at 9 bases. Per the germline V gene, CDR1 is SNHLY and CDR2 is FYNNEI. V shed 4 bases and J 10 bases; nucleotides not matched to a gene: 8. The CDR3 contains 14 residues. The CDR3 DNA is TGTGCCAGCAGTGTCGCCGGGACAGGGCTGGAGCAGTTCTTC. It is translated as CASSVAGTGLEQFF.

V usage is TRBV9 and J usage is TRBJ2-7; the D is unclear. Germline V lookup: CDR1 SGDLS, CDR2 YYNGEE. V gave up 0 bases and J gave up 0 bases, with 10 bases separating them. This CDR3 is built from 15 residues. The CDR3 DNA sequence: TGTGCCAGCAGCGTAGCTCCTTTGAGCTCCTACGAGCAGTACTTC. Residues: CASSVAPLSSYEQYF.

The chain is built from TRBV27 and TRBJ1-5, with D unresolved. Germline loops: CDR1 MNHEY, CDR2 SMNVEV (reference sequence). Trimming left V 0 bases short and J 4 bases short, with 7 bases between. The CDR3 is 14 amino acids. The CDR3 protein is CASSLSGSNQPQHF. CDR3 nucleotides: TGTGCCAGCAGTTTATCGGGCAGTAATCAGCCCCAGCATTTT.

This chain joins TRBV27 and TRBJ2-2; 10 bases match TRBD2. The CDR3 covers 18 residues. The germline V gene encodes CDR1 MNHEY and CDR2 SMNVEV (reference sequence). Trimming took 5 bases from V and 0 from J; bases not matched to a gene: 9. The DNA for the CDR3 is TGTGCCAGCAGTATGCCCCTAGCGGGAGAATCGAACACCGGGGAGCTGTTTTTT. Protein product: CASSMPLAGESNTGELFF.

The chain carries TRBV7-9 and TRBJ2-3; TRBD2 might be the D (7 bases). V lost 1 base to trimming and J lost 2 bases, with 16 bases between them. The CDR3 is 17 amino acids. Looked up from germline, CDR1 is SEHNR and CDR2 is FQNEAQ (reference sequence). CDR3: CASSLGSGGSFTDTQYF. The DNA for the CDR3 is TGTGCCAGCAGCTTAGGATCGGGGGGCAGCTTCACAGATACGCAGTATTTT.

The rearrangement uses TRBV19 and TRBJ2-7, with TRBD1 as a possible D gene (5 bases). Trimming cost V 5 bases and J 7 bases, with 18 bases left between them. Germline assignment: CDR1 LNHDA and CDR2 SQIVND (reference sequence). CDR3 size: 14 residues. The CDR3 coding sequence is TGTGCCAGTAGTGGGCGGACACCCGGCAGGGAGCAGTACTTC. As protein: CASSGRTPGREQYF.

This sequence joins TRBV19 and TRBJ2-5; D perhaps matches TRBD1 (5 bases). The V gene's germline CDR1 is LNHDA and CDR2 SQIVND (reference sequence). Trimming shortened V by 3 bases and J by 2 bases, and 10 bases separated the two germline ends. The CDR3 consists of 14 residues. CDR3 bases: TGTGCCAGTAGTATTGCAGGGTCGCAAGAGACCCAGTACTTC. As protein: CASSIAGSQETQYF. The variable domain in full, with the rest retrieved from reference TRBV19 and TRBJ2-5, is DGGITQSPKYLFRKEGQNVTLSCEQNLNHDAMYWYRQDPGQGLRLIYYSQIVNDFQKGDIAEGYSVSREKKESFPLTVTSAQKNPTAFYLCASSIAGSQETQYFGPGTRLLVL.

This chain joins TRBV6-4 and TRBJ2-2, with a possible D match to TRBD2 (6 bases). Trimming left V 2 bases short and J 7 bases short, with 14 bases between. Per the germline V gene, CDR1 is MRHNA and CDR2 is SNTAGT. This CDR3 spans 15 amino acids. The CDR3 DNA reads TGTGCCAGCAGTGACGGTGGCTCCGGGGGCGGGGAGCTGTTTTTT. Translated: CASSDGGSGGGELFF.

This clone was detected a few times. The gene calls are TRBV7-2 and TRBJ2-4; 9 positions match TRBD2. Germline values: CDR1 SGHTA, CDR2 FQGNSA. With 5 bases clipped from V and 0 bases from J, the junction kept 11 bases outside the gene matches. The CDR3 sequence is 18 residues long. The CDR3 protein is CASSAQSGTSIAKNIQYF. The CDR3 DNA reads as TGTGCCAGCAGCGCCCAGTCCGGGACTAGCATAGCCAAAAACATTCAGTACTTC. The full variable domain, its missing parts supplied by reference TRBV7-2 and TRBJ2-4, is GAGVSQSPSNKVTEKGKDVELRCDPISGHTALYWYRQSLGQGLEFLIYFQGNSAPDKSGLPSDRFSAERTGGSVSTLTIQRTQQEDSAVYLCASSAQSGTSIAKNIQYFGAGTRLSVL.